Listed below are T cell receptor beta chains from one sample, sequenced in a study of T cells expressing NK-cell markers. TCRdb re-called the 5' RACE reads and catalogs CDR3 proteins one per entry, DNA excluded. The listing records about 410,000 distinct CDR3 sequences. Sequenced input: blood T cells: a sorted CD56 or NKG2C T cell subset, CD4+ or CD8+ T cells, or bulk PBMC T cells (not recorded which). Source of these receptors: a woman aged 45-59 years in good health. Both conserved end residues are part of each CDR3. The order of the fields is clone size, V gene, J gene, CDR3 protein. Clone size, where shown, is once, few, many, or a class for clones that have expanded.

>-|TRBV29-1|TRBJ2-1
CSVTSGPLNEQFF
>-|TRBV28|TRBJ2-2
CASTTGGDRYTGELFF
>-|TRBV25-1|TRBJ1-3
CASSEFRNTIYF
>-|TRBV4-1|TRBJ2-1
CASSQDLRGGGIYNEQFF
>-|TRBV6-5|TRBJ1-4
CASSSSRMGEKLFF
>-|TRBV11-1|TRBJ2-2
CASSSTSGTANTGELFF
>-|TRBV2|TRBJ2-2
CATKGRTSNTGELFF
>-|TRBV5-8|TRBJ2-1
CASSLGGSPYNEQFF
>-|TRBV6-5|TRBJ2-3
CATGGGSWADTQYF
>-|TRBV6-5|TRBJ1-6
CASSLTGSNSPLHF
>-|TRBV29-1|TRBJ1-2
CSSMKGQGGGYTF
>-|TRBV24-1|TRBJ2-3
CATSDFPGADTQYF
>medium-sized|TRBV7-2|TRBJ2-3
CASSGGLVARHTDTQYF
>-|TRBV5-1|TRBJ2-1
CASSGDSTGNEQFF
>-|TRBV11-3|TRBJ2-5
CASRPGPAQETQYF
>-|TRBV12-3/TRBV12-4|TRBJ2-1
CASSSPLEDNEQFF
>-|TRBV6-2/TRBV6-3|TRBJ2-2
CASSLNLDTGELFF
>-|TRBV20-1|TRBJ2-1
CSASSRDTSSYNEQFF
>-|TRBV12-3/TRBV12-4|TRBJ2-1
CASSRTSGLSYNEQFF
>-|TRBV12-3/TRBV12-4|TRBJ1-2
CASSFHLTGGHGYTF
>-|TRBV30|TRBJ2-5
CAWSTSGILETQYF
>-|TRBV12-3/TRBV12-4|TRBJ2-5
CASSPLARSGGETQYF
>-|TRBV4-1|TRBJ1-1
CASSPRVQGARTEAFF
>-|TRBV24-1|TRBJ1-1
CATSRQENTEAFF
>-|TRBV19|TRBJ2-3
CASSPDGADTQYF
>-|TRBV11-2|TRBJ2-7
CASSLVQGRSEQYF
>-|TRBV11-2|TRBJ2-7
CASSFRLAGAYSYEQYF
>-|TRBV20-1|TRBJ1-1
CSASNVGQRAFF
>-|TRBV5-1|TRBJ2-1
CASSLEGTSSLRYNEQFF
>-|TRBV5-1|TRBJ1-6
CASSLRGQRADFYPSPLHF
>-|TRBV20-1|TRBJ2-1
CSARPGLAGGRVLNEQFF
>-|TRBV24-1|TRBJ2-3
CATGGRRQYSSTDTQYF
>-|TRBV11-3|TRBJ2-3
CASSRGHRTDTQYF
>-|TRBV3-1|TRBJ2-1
CASSQLAANEQFF
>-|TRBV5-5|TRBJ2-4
CASSFRETSNIQYF
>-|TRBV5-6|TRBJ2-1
CASSLYLAGGPNNEQFF
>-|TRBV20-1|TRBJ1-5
CSARPGQLNQPQHF
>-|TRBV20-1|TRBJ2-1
CSARDAGGPDPSEQFF
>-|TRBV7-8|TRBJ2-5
CASSTLARQETQYF
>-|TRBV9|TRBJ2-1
CASGREKGDEQFF
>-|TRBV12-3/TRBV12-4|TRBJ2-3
CASSQGATSTDTQYF
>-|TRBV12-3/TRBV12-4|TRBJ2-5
CASTDSGKEETQYF
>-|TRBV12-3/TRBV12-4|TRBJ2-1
CATNIGGSSYNEQFF
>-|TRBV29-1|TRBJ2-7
CSFRDGAYEQYF
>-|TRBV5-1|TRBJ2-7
CASSSFSDGTDEQYF
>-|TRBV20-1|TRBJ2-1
CSAPRPGLPYNEQFF
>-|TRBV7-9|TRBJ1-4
CASRPSGENNEKLFF
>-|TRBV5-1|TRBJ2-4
CASSLGDRDYHQGIQYF
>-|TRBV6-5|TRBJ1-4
CASSYSPLAGEKLFF
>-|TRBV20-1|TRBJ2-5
CSARDRLAGGPQETQYF
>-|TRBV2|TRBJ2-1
CASSAKAGGTPYNEQFF